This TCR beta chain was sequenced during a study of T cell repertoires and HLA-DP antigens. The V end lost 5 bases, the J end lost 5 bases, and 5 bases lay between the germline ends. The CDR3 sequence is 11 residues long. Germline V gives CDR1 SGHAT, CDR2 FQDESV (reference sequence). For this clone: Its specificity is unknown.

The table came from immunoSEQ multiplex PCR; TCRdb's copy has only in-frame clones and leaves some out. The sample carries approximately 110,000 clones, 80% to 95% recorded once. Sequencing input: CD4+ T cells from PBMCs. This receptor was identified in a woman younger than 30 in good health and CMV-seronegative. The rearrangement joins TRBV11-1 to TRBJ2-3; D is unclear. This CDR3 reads CASSPQDTQYF. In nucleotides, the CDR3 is TGTGCCAGCAGCCCACAAGATACGCAGTATTTT.